This T cell receptor beta chain is from a study of blood T cell repertoires in COVID-19. For the study at large: COVID-19 samples collected from the United States, Italy and Spain covered acute and convalescent phases. PBMCs, B-cell-depleted T cells, or T cells were the source of the cDNA or gDNA that made up the material.

The V gene's germline CDR1 is SGHTA and CDR2 FQGNSA. V lost 3 bases and J lost 7; bases outside the gene matches: 8. The CDR3 sequence is 14 residues long. Original methodology: Estimated nucleated cell counts came from reference gene primer amplification. Libraries were prepared by immunoSEQ multiplex PCR; TCRdb keeps only in-frame clonotypes and omits some of them. The V and J calls and clone size were taken over from that table, and D and trimming were inferred from the DNA. The sample yields under 45,000 clones, around 85% seen once. This receptor was obtained from a human donor with acute or convalescent COVID-19. The donor label of this sample is uncertain. The chain recombines TRBV7-2 with TRBJ2-7, with 8 bases fitting TRBD1. The sample comprised peripheral blood. The CDR3 DNA sequence: TGTGCCAGCAGCTTGGGGAGGACAGGGAGGGAGCAGTACTTC. Protein product: CASSLGRTGREQYF.